A single sample is the source of the 25 T cell receptor beta chains below, sequenced in a study of beta chain features in type 1 diabetes. The study, taken as a whole, reports: The study found moderately but significantly shorter TCRB CDR3s in all four CD4+ subsets of Type 1 diabetes patients.

What these receptors recognize is not known. Expressed TCRB transcripts were sequenced, since all the RNA that had been isolated was reverse transcribed. TCRdb's table, derived via immunoSEQ multiplex PCR, lists solely in-frame clones and lacks some. The sample shows over 650,000 clones, roughly an eighth of them seen only once. Sequenced sample: naive CD4+ T cells from blood. These receptors were collected from a man between 18 and 29 years old with type 1 diabetes.

This clone turned up a few times. The V gene is TRBV5-6, the J gene TRBJ1-5; D remains unclear. CDR3 length: 14 amino acids. Germline V CDR1 and CDR2: SGHDT, YYEEEE. Trimming took 0 bases from V and 1 from J, leaving 5 bases between them. The CDR3 nucleotides are TGTGCCAGCAGCTTGGGATCGAGCAATCAGCCCCAGCATTTT. Translating gives CASSLGSSNQPQHF.

The V gene is TRBV28, the J gene TRBJ2-7; no definite D call. V was shortened by 2 bases and J by 3 bases, with 5 bases between the two germline ends. Per the germline V gene, CDR1 is MDHEN and CDR2 is SYDVKM. This CDR3 region has 12 residues. The CDR3 region is CASSLRVYEQYF. CDR3 bases: TGTGCCAGCAGTTTAAGGGTCTACGAGCAGTACTTC.

The rearrangement uses TRBV7-6 and TRBJ2-5, with 9 bases matching TRBD2. In germline, CDR1 is SGHVS, CDR2 FNYEAQ. Losses at the gene ends were 1 base for V and 2 bases for J; bases not matched to a gene: 5. The CDR3 runs to 16 residues. CDR3: CASSLEASGAQETQYF. CDR3 bases: TGTGCCAGCAGCTTAGAGGCTAGCGGGGCTCAAGAGACCCAGTACTTC.

The chain links TRBV5-1 to TRBJ1-1, with no clear D. The length of the CDR3 is 14 residues. The germline gives CDR1 SGHRS, CDR2 YFSETQ. Trimming took 1 base from V and 7 from J, leaving 14 bases between them. This CDR3 reads CASSLSESLVEAFF. As DNA, the CDR3 is TGCGCCAGCAGCTTGTCAGAGTCCCTGGTTGAAGCTTTCTTT.

The V call is TRBV7-9, the J call TRBJ1-2, with 11 bases lining up with TRBD1. Germline CDR1 is SEHNR and CDR2 is FQNEAQ (reference sequence). V dropped 5 bases and J dropped 5; count of bases not matched to a gene: 4. This CDR3 is built from 14 residues. CDR3 sequence: CASSRGTGGYGYTF. In DNA, the CDR3 is TGTGCCAGCAGCCGCGGGACAGGGGGATATGGCTACACCTTC.

The V and J genes are TRBV7-9 and TRBJ1-1; no clear D gene. Trimming removed 5 bases at V and 4 bases at J, with 11 bases between. The CDR3 is 13 amino acids. Per the germline V gene, CDR1 is SEHNR and CDR2 is FQNEAQ (reference sequence). CDR3 coding DNA: TGTGCCAGCAGCCCGGGCCGTGGCACTGAAGCTTTCTTT. It encodes CASSPGRGTEAFF.

This clone was seen a few times. V gene TRBV29-1 combines with J gene TRBJ2-5; tentatively, D is TRBD1 (6 bases). CDR1 is SQVTM and CDR2 is ANQGSEA in the germline V gene. The germline V and J ends were trimmed by 5 bases and 5 bases, with 24 bases remaining between them. This CDR3 has 16 residues. This chain's CDR3 is CSVTGHKGWGSETQYF. CDR3 in DNA: TGCAGCGTTACGGGACACAAAGGTTGGGGGTCGGAGACCCAGTACTTC.

The gene calls are TRBV2 and TRBJ1-5; D is unclear. The germline V gene has CDR1 SNHLY and CDR2 FYNNEI. The CDR3 contains 16 residues. V was cut by 3 bases and J by 7 bases, with 19 bases left in between. Here the CDR3 DNA reads TGTGCCAGCAGTGAGGGAGGGTCTAGGACGGGGCAGCCCCAGCATTTT. Translation gives CASSEGGSRTGQPQHF.

The chain links TRBV19 to TRBJ1-1; D ambiguous. From germline, CDR1 is LNHDA and CDR2 SQIVND (reference sequence). V lost 2 bases and J 1 base, leaving 11 bases between the germline ends. There are 15 residues in the CDR3. The CDR3 region is CASSIRAATNTEAFF. CDR3 DNA: TGTGCCAGTAGTATACGGGCGGCGACGAACACTGAAGCTTTCTTT.

The chain has TRBV4-3 and TRBJ2-3, with 9 bases aligning to TRBD2. The CDR3 has 21 amino acids. The trim removed 0 bases at V and 7 bases at J, leaving 23 bases unmatched. Germline V lookup: CDR1 LGHNA, CDR2 YSLEER. CDR3 sequence (DNA): TGCGCCAGCAGCCAAGATCGTCGGCGGGGGGGCTCTTTACTACCTTCTTATACGCAGTATTTT. This gives the protein CASSQDRRRGGSLLPSYTQYF.

The chain recombines TRBV2 with TRBJ2-2, with 12 bases lining up with TRBD2. The CDR3 spans 16 residues. Germline CDR1 and CDR2: SNHLY and FYNNEI. Losses at the gene ends were 5 bases for V and 4 bases for J; bases not matched to a gene: 5. The CDR3 coding sequence is TGTGCCAGCAGTAAGGAGACTAGCGGGAGCACCGGGGAGCTGTTTTTT. Its translation: CASSKETSGSTGELFF.

V and J are TRBV6-5 and TRBJ2-2, with 15 bases lining up with TRBD2. Germline-derived CDR1 and CDR2 are MNHEY and SVGAGI. Germline trimming cut 4 bases from V and 6 bases from J; bases unmatched to any gene: 3. The CDR3 sequence is 16 residues long. DNA for the CDR3: TGTGCCAGCAGTTTGGGACTAGCGGGAGGCGCCGGGGAGCTGTTTTTT. Its translation: CASSLGLAGGAGELFF.

This clone was found once. The V call is TRBV9, the J call TRBJ2-1; D possibly corresponds to TRBD1 (5 bases). Trimming took off 3 bases at V and 10 bases at J, with 29 bases between the two ends. The CDR3 extends over 18 amino acids. The germline CDR1 and CDR2 sequences are SGDLS and YYNGEE. CDR3 in DNA: TGTGCCAGCAGCGCCCAGGGTACCAGGCAGCGTCGAAGGGGAGAGCAGTTCTTC. It is translated as CASSAQGTRQRRRGEQFF.

V and J are TRBV25-1 and TRBJ2-1; tentative D call: TRBD2 (7 bases). CDR3 length: 16 residues. Per the germline V gene, CDR1 is MGHDK and CDR2 is SYGVNS. V was clipped by 4 bases and J by 2 bases, with 15 bases between them. The CDR3 is CASSAMEGGAYNEQFF. DNA for the CDR3: TGTGCCAGCAGTGCGATGGAGGGGGGGGCCTACAATGAGCAGTTCTTC.

V and J are TRBV4-2 and TRBJ2-4, with D unresolved. This CDR3 has 11 residues. Germline CDR1 reads LGHNA; CDR2 reads YNFKEQ. V gave up 1 base and J gave up 6 bases, with 1 base separating them. In DNA, the CDR3 is TGTGCCAGCAGCCAAGGAAACATTCAGTACTTC. Protein product: CASSQGNIQYF.

The chain is built from TRBV18 and TRBJ1-1; 8 bases map to TRBD1. The CDR3 is made up of 16 amino acids. CDR1 KGHSH and CDR2 LQKENI come from the germline V gene. V lost 3 bases and J lost 4; bases outside the gene matches: 10. CDR3 amino acids: CASSPGQGMGGTEAFF. Written as DNA, the CDR3 is TGTGCCAGCTCACCCGGACAGGGCATGGGTGGCACTGAAGCTTTCTTT.

The J gene is TRBJ2-5, the V gene TRBV4-3; no firm D call. V lost 0 bases, J lost 1 base, and 6 bases lay in between. The CDR3 runs to 14 residues. Germline CDR1 LGHNA, CDR2 YSLEER. This CDR3 reads CASSQDAFQETQYF. CDR3 bases: TGCGCCAGCAGCCAAGATGCCTTCCAAGAGACCCAGTACTTC.

This chain joins TRBV30 and TRBJ1-2; D ambiguous. The CDR3 consists of 13 residues. Trimming took 3 bases from V and 6 from J, leaving 14 bases between them. Germline values: CDR1 GTSNPN, CDR2 SVGIG (reference sequence). CDR3 sequence (DNA): TGTGCCTGGAGAAGTTTAAGTTTAAATGGCTACACCTTC. This encodes CAWRSLSLNGYTF.

The table lists this clone with a few counts. CDR3 sequence reads: CASSPGRVPGYTF. CDR3 coding DNA: TGTGCCAGCAGCCCAGGGAGGGTACCCGGCTACACCTTC. The V and J genes are TRBV7-2 and TRBJ1-2; D may be TRBD1 (5 bases). The length of the CDR3 is 13 residues. Germline V lookup: CDR1 SGHTA, CDR2 FQGNSA. Trimming stripped 5 bases from V and 8 bases from J, with 15 bases between.

A remark on this clone: Other DNA sequences in this sample translate to the same CDR3. The V call is TRBV6-5, the J call TRBJ2-7; 9 bases map to TRBD1. Germline V gene lookup returns CDR1 MNHEY and CDR2 SVGAGI. The V and J ends lost 6 bases and 4 bases, in that order; junction bases with no gene match: 10. The CDR3 is 15 residues long. In DNA, the CDR3 is TGTGCCAGCAGCCCGGACAGGGGATTAGTATACGAGCAGTACTTC. This codes for CASSPDRGLVYEQYF.

This clone was seen a handful of times. This chain connects TRBV9 to TRBJ2-5; 9 positions match TRBD2. From germline, CDR1 is SGDLS and CDR2 YYNGEE. The J segment lost 5 bases and the V segment lost 0 bases, leaving 5 bases of the junction unmatched. The CDR3 consists of 15 residues. This chain's CDR3 is CASSVVAGGSETQYF. The CDR3, as DNA: TGTGCCAGCAGCGTAGTTGCGGGGGGGTCGGAGACCCAGTACTTC. The full variable domain, in which reference TRBV9 and TRBJ2-5 provide the parts outside the CDR3, is DSGVTQTPKHLITATGQRVTLRCSPRSGDLSVYWYQQSLDQGLQFLIQYYNGEERAKGNILERFSAQQFPDLHSELNLSSLELGDSALYFCASSVVAGGSETQYFGPGTRLLVL.

This clone showed up just a few times. V and J are TRBV30 and TRBJ1-2; D call uncertain. The germline V gene encodes CDR1 GTSNPN and CDR2 SVGIG (reference sequence). The V end lost 4 bases, the J end lost 7 bases, and 16 bases lay between the germline ends. CDR3 length equals 13 residues. The CDR3 sequence is CAWIGPAISGYTF. The CDR3, as DNA: TGTGCCTGGATTGGGCCAGCCATCTCTGGCTACACCTTC.

V usage is TRBV28 and J usage is TRBJ2-7, with D perhaps matching TRBD2 (6 bases). Trimming removed 5 bases at V and 0 bases at J, with 14 bases between. The CDR3 has 15 amino acids. In germline, CDR1 is MDHEN, CDR2 SYDVKM. CDR3 in amino acids: CASSTPTDYSYEQYF. CDR3 sequence (DNA): TGTGCCAGCAGTACCCCGACGGACTACTCCTACGAGCAGTACTTC.

This clone was observed a handful of times. V and J are TRBV7-6 and TRBJ2-6; TRBD1 agrees at 7 bases. The ends lost 1 base at V and 0 bases at J; junction bases unmatched: 3. The germline V gene encodes CDR1 SGHVS and CDR2 FNYEAQ. CDR3 size: 17 residues. The CDR3 DNA sequence: TGTGCCAGCAGCTTAGTCGGGACAGACTCTGGGGCCAACGTCCTGACTTTC. Protein sequence: CASSLVGTDSGANVLTF.

This clone has more than one count but fewer than ten. The chain recombines TRBV7-2 with TRBJ1-5; 7 bases map to TRBD1. The length of the CDR3 is 15 residues. Germline CDR1 and CDR2: SGHTA and FQGNSA. Trimming took 5 bases from V and 9 from J; bases not matched to a gene: 13. CDR3 nucleotides: TGTGCCAGCAGCCAGGGGGGGCCCGGGGTATGGCCCCAGCATTTT. It translates to CASSQGGPGVWPQHF. Combining the CDR3 with reference TRBV7-2 and TRBJ1-5 gives the whole variable domain GAGVSQSPSNKVTEKGKDVELRCDPISGHTALYWYRQSLGQGLEFLIYFQGNSAPDKSGLPSDRFSAERTGGSVSTLTIQRTQQEDSAVYLCASSQGGPGVWPQHFGDGTRLSIL.